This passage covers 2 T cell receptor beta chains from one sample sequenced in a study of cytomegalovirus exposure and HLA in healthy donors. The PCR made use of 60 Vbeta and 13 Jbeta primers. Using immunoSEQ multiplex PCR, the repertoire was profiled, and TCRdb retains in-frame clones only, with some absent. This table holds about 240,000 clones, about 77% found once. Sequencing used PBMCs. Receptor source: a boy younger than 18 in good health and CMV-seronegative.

The CDR3 region has the DNA TGTGCCAGCCGACAGGACTCCAACTATGGCTACACCTTC. As protein: CASRQDSNYGYTF. This chain connects TRBV6-5 to TRBJ1-2, with a tentative D call TRBD1 (6 bases). This CDR3 spans 13 amino acids. Per the germline V gene, CDR1 is MNHEY and CDR2 is SVGAGI. Trimming took 8 bases from V and 2 from J, leaving 12 bases between them.

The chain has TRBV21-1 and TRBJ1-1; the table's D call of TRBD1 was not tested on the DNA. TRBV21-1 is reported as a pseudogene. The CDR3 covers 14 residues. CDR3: CASSRQVAGAEAFF. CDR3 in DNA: TGTGCCAGCAGCCGGCAAGTGGCAGGCGCTGAAGCTTTCTTT.